These 15 T cell receptor beta chains share one sample of origin, sequenced in a study. The sorted Tregs were CD4+CD25+CD127-/low cells. TCRdb passed the 5' RACE reads through MiXCR, listing each CDR3 protein once. This table has 35,000 to 50,000 distinct CDR3 sequences, around 20% appearing once. What was sequenced was Tregs sorted from blood. The receptors derive from a female donor with breast cancer.

CDR3 region: CASSFRGTGGTEAFF. Written as DNA, the CDR3 is TGCGCCAGCAGCTTTCGCGGGACAGGGGGCACTGAAGCTTTCTTT. The chain is built from TRBV5-1 and TRBJ1-1; 11 positions match TRBD1. From germline, CDR1 is SGHRS and CDR2 YFSETQ. J gave up 4 bases and V 2 bases, and 4 bases lay outside the gene matches. This CDR3 is built from 15 residues.

As for this clonotype: One end of the junction fails to match germline, which may point to a read error. The genes are TRBV6-2 or TRBV6-3 and TRBJ2-7; tentative D call: TRBD2 (6 bases). The CDR3 extends over 14 amino acids. The germline V gene has CDR1 MNHEY and CDR2 SVGEGT. CDR3 sequence reads: CTSTDDGGSYEQYF. The CDR3 region has the DNA TGTACCAGCACCGACGACGGGGGCTCCTACGAGCAGTACTTC.

Ten or more counts support this clonotype. The chain couples TRBV20-1 to TRBJ1-2; D is perhaps TRBD1 (5 bases). This CDR3 contains 14 residues. The ends were cut back, 7 bases at V and 6 bases at J, with 21 bases in the middle. Germline lookup yields CDR1 DFQATT and CDR2 SNEGSKA (reference sequence). The CDR3 sequence is CSGGVGWTADGYTF. As DNA, the CDR3 is TGCAGTGGGGGGGTCGGGTGGACCGCGGATGGCTACACCTTC.

This clonotype was detected only a few times. The chain recombines TRBV7-9 with TRBJ1-2, with TRBD1 as a possible D gene (6 bases). Germline V gives CDR1 SEHNR, CDR2 FQNEAQ (reference sequence). The CDR3 extends over 14 amino acids. Trimming shortened V by 5 bases and J by 7 bases, and 17 bases separated the two germline ends. CDR3 protein: CASSQRGTATGYTF. CDR3 nucleotides: TGTGCCAGCAGCCAGAGGGGGACGGCGACTGGCTACACCTTC.

This clonotype was seen more than once but under ten times. This chain joins TRBV7-9 and TRBJ1-4; maybe TRBD1 (5 bases). Trimming removed 1 base from V and 7 bases from J, with 10 bases in between. This CDR3 has 14 residues. CDR1 is SEHNR, CDR2 FQNEAQ, per germline (reference sequence). In nucleotides, the CDR3 is TGTGCCAGCAGCTTAGACAGGTTACGTGAAAAACTGTTTTTT. Protein sequence: CASSLDRLREKLFF.

The gene calls are TRBV7-3 and TRBJ1-2; unclear D gene. This CDR3 has 13 amino acids. V shed 2 bases and J shed 7 bases, with 11 bases lying between them. Germline loops: CDR1 SGHTA, CDR2 FQGTGA. CDR3 residues: CASSLYEGGGYTF. In nucleotides, the CDR3 is TGTGCCAGCAGCTTATACGAGGGCGGTGGCTACACCTTC.

In the case of this clonotype: Given a much more abundant clone one base away, this may be a read error. The CDR3 carries no conserved terminal phenylalanine or tryptophan, so it likely arises from a read error. The genes are TRBV4-1 and TRBJ1-2; D unresolved. V was trimmed by 1 base and J by 8 bases, leaving 17 bases between them. The germline CDR1 and CDR2 sequences are MGHRA and YSYEKL. The length of the CDR3 is 15 residues. The CDR3, as DNA: TGCGCCAGCAGCCAAGTAATGGTGCAAGTACACGGCTACACCGTC. Encoded protein: CASSQVMVQVHGYTV.

This clonotype was observed many times. The chain joins TRBV19 to TRBJ2-3, with 7 bases fitting TRBD2. CDR3 length: 14 amino acids. With 3 bases clipped from V and 9 bases from J, the junction kept 9 bases outside the gene matches. From germline, CDR1 is LNHDA and CDR2 SQIVND (reference sequence). In DNA form, the CDR3 reads TGTGCCAGTAGTATGGGATTAGCGGGCCACACGCAGTATTTT. This encodes CASSMGLAGHTQYF.

This clonotype occurred a few times. The CDR3 sequence is CASSLSPGASYEQYF. DNA for the CDR3: TGTGCCAGCAGCTTAAGTCCGGGAGCCTCCTACGAGCAGTACTTC. The chain couples TRBV7-2 to TRBJ2-7; a possible D gene is TRBD2 (6 bases). Germline V gene sequence: CDR1 SGHTA, CDR2 FQGNSA. V lost 2 bases, J lost 0 bases, and 11 bases lay in between. There are 15 residues in the CDR3.

This clonotype showed up just a few times. V gene TRBV5-1 combines with J gene TRBJ1-1, with a possible D match to TRBD1 (5 bases). This CDR3 is 15 amino acids long. Trimming removed 2 bases at V and 3 bases at J, with 14 bases between. Germline V lookup: CDR1 SGHRS, CDR2 YFSETQ. CDR3 region: CASSFKRGADTEAFF. The DNA of the CDR3 is TGCGCCAGCAGCTTTAAAAGGGGCGCGGACACTGAAGCTTTCTTT.

This clonotype appeared a few times. The V gene is TRBV3-1, the J gene TRBJ1-2; D call uncertain. The V gene's germline CDR1 is LGHDT and CDR2 YNNKEL (reference sequence). This CDR3 contains 14 residues. V lost 1 base to trimming and J lost 7 bases, with 13 bases between them. The CDR3 DNA reads as TGTGCCAGCAGCCAAGCGGCAGTCTTGGGTGGCTACACCTTC. Amino acids: CASSQAAVLGGYTF.

This clonotype has at least ten counts. The chain uses TRBV6-1 and TRBJ2-1; D uncertain. Trimming took off 3 bases at V and 9 bases at J, with 12 bases between the two ends. Germline V gene data show CDR1 as MNHNS and CDR2 as SASEGT. The CDR3 has 13 amino acids. CDR3 DNA sequence: TGTGCCAGCAGTGACTACCCGCCCCCTGAGCAGTTCTTC. This gives the protein CASSDYPPPEQFF.

This clonotype has only one observation. A read error may explain this, as a much larger clone is one base away. The conserved final phenylalanine or tryptophan is absent from the CDR3, which likely points to a read error. The chain recombines TRBV7-9 with TRBJ2-5; D is uncertain. CDR1 and CDR2 from the germline V gene are SEHNR and FQNEAQ (reference sequence). V was trimmed by 3 bases and J by 2 bases, leaving 13 bases between them. The CDR3 loop spans 15 amino acids. The CDR3 loop is CASSFASGWQETQYV. The CDR3 nucleotides are TGTGCCAGCAGCTTCGCCTCAGGTTGGCAAGAGACCCAGTACGTC.

This clonotype was seen only a few times. Here the CDR3 omits its conserved ending phenylalanine or tryptophan, so a read error is the likely source. The V call is TRBV12-3 or TRBV12-4, the J call TRBJ2-7; 7 nucleotides agree with TRBD2. The J segment lost 1 base and the V segment lost 1 base, leaving 4 bases of the junction unmatched. The length of the CDR3 is 15 residues. The CDR3 here is CASSLGRRGSYEQYL. The CDR3 coding sequence is TGTGCCAGCAGTTTAGGTCGGCGGGGGTCCTACGAGCAGTACCTC.

About this clonotype itself: A read error may be the cause here, since a much bigger clone is one base away. V is TRBV21-1 and J is TRBJ1-6; the tabulated D call, TRBD1, remains unverified against the DNA. TRBV21-1 is a pseudogene. The CDR3 is made up of 12 amino acids. CDR3 protein: CASRDRDSPPHF. CDR3 DNA: TGTGCCAGCAGAGACAGGGATTCACCCCCCCACTTT.